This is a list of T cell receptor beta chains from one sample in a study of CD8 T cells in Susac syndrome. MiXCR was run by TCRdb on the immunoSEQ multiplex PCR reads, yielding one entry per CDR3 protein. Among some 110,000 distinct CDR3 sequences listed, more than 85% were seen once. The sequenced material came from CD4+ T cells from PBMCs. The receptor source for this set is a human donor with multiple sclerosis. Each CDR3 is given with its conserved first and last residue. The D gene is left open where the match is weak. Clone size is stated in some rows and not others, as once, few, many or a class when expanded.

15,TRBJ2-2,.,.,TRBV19,CASTVGVLNTGELFF,TGTGCCAGTACCGTGGGGGTCTTGAACACCGGGGAGCTGTTTTTT
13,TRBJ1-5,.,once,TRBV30,CAWSGDINQPQHF,TGTGCCTGGAGTGGGGATATCAATCAGCCCCAGCATTTT
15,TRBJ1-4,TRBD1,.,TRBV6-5,CASRSPRDSNEKLFF,TGTGCCAGCAGGTCCCCTCGGGACAGTAATGAAAAACTGTTTTTT
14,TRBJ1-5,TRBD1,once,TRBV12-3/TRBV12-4,CASSRDRGRQPQHF,TGTGCCAGCAGTAGGGACAGGGGACGTCAGCCCCAGCATTTT
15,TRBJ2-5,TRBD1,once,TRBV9,CASSVETGAWETQYF,TGTGCCAGCAGCGTTGAAACAGGGGCTTGGGAGACCCAGTACTTC
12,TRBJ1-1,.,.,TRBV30,CAWSVDGTVAFF,TGTGCCTGGAGTGTCGATGGGACGGTGGCTTTCTTT
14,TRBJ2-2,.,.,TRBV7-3,CASSLSRDTGELFF,TGTGCCAGCAGCTTAAGCCGGGACACCGGGGAGCTGTTTTTT
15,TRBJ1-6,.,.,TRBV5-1,CASSQSGTKNSPLHF,TGCGCCAGCAGCCAATCCGGGACCAAGAATTCACCCCTCCACTTT
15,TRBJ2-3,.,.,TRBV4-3,CASSQDPRGTDTQYF,TGCGCCAGCAGCCAAGACCCCCGGGGCACAGATACGCAGTATTTT
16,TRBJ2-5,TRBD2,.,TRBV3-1,CASSQETSGPQETQYF,TGTGCCAGCAGCCAGGAAACTAGCGGGCCTCAAGAGACCCAGTACTTC
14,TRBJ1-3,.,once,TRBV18,CASSPSNSGNTIYF,TGTGCCAGCTCACCCTCCAACTCTGGAAACACCATATATTTT
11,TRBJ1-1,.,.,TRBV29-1,CSVEHGTEAFF,TGCAGCGTTGAACATGGGACTGAAGCTTTCTTT
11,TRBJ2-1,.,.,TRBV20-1,CSARARAEQFF,TGCAGTGCTAGAGCGAGGGCTGAGCAGTTCTTC
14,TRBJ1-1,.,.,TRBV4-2,CASSQDSMNTEAFF,TGTGCCAGCAGCCAAGACAGCATGAACACTGAAGCTTTCTTT
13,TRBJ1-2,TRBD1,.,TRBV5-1,CASSLEGQDRYTF,TGCGCCAGCAGCTTGGAGGGACAGGATCGCTACACCTTC
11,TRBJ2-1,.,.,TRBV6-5,CASSYSGVLFF,TGTGCCAGCAGTTACTCTGGCGTTCTGTTCTTC
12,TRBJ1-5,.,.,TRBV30,CAWSKGNQPQHF,TGTGCCTGGAGTAAAGGCAATCAGCCCCAGCATTTT
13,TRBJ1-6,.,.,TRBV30,CAWSNRGGSPLHF,TGTGCCTGGAGTAACCGGGGTGGATCACCCCTCCACTTT
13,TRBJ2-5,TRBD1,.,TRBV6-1,CASNRDRDETQYF,TGTGCCAGCAACCGGGACAGGGACGAGACCCAGTACTTC
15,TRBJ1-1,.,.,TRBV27,CASSLLEGGRTEAFF,TGTGCCAGCAGTTTGTTGGAGGGAGGAAGGACTGAAGCTTTCTTT
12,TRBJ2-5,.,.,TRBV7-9,CAGGQIQETQYF,TGTGCCGGAGGACAGATCCAAGAGACCCAGTACTTC
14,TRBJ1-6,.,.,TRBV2,CASSGRGVGSPLHF,TGTGCCAGCAGTGGCAGGGGAGTAGGGTCACCCCTCCACTTT
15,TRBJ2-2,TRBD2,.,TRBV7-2,CASSLGLAGSGELFF,TGTGCCAGCAGCTTAGGGCTAGCGGGGAGCGGGGAGCTGTTTTTT
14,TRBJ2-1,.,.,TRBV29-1,CSVERGSGGNEQFF,TGCAGCGTTGAAAGAGGGAGCGGAGGCAATGAGCAGTTCTTC
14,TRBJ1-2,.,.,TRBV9,CASSLASSRGGYTF,TGTGCCAGCAGCTTAGCGTCATCCCGGGGGGGCTACACCTTC
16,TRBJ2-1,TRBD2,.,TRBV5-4,CASSLAGRGFYNEQFF,TGTGCCAGCAGCTTGGCCGGGCGGGGGTTTTACAATGAGCAGTTCTTC
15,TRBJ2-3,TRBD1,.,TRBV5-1,CASSLPGGITDTQYF,TGCGCCAGCAGCTTGCCAGGGGGTATCACAGATACGCAGTATTTT
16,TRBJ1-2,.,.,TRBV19,CASSVPGGQRNYGYTF,TGTGCCAGTAGTGTACCGGGAGGACAACGAAACTATGGCTACACCTTC
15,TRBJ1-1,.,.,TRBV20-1,CSARDLKESNTEAFF,TGCAGTGCTAGAGATTTGAAGGAGTCGAACACTGAAGCTTTCTTT
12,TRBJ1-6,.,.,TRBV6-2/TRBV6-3,CASSYERSPLHF,TGTGCCAGCAGTTACGAACGGTCACCCCTCCACTTT
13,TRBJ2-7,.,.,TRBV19,CASSSGPRYEQYF,TGTGCCAGTTCTTCAGGGCCGAGGTACGAGCAGTACTTC
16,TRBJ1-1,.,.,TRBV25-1,CASSEYSGRMNTEAFF,TGTGCCAGCAGTGAATATTCAGGACGGATGAACACTGAAGCTTTCTTT
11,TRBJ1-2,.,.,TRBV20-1,CSAGGNYGYTF,TGCAGTGCGGGCGGGAACTATGGCTACACCTTC
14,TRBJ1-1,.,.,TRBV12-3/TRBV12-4,CASSTYRVNTEAFF,TGTGCCAGCAGTACTTACAGGGTAAACACTGAAGCTTTCTTT
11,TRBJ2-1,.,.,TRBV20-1,CSAESTNEQFF,TGCAGTGCGGAAAGTACCAATGAGCAGTTCTTC
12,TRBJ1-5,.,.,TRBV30,CAWSVRFQPQHF,TGTGCCTGGAGTGTCCGGTTTCAGCCCCAGCATTTT
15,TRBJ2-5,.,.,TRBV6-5,CASSYSRWGRETQYF,TGTGCCAGCAGTTACTCGAGGTGGGGGAGGGAGACCCAGTACTTC
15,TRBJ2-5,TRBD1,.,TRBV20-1,CSARPPGTGQETQYF,TGCAGTGCTAGACCTCCCGGGACAGGCCAAGAGACCCAGTACTTC
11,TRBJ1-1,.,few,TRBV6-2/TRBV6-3,CASSSGTEAFF,TGTGCCAGCAGTTCAGGGACAGAAGCTTTCTTT
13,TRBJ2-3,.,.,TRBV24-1,CATEKGETDTQYF,TGTGCCACCGAAAAAGGAGAAACAGATACGCAGTATTTT
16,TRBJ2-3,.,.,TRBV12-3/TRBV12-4,CASSKIGLRRTDTQYF,TGTGCCAGCAGCAAAATCGGGCTCCGCCGCACAGATACGCAGTATTTT
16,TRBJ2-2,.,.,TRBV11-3,CASSLAWGALTGELFF,TGTGCCAGCAGCCTGGCGTGGGGGGCGTTGACCGGGGAGCTGTTTTTT
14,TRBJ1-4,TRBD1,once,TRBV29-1,CSVPGQGLGGKLFF,TGCAGCGTCCCGGGACAGGGTCTCGGTGGAAAACTGTTTTTT
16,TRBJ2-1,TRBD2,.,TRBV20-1,CSARGASGGPVLEQFF,TGCAGTGCTAGAGGCGCAAGCGGGGGGCCCGTCCTTGAGCAGTTCTTC
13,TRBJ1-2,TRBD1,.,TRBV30,CACSGGLSYGYTF,TGTGCCTGCTCAGGGGGTCTTTCATATGGCTACACCTTC
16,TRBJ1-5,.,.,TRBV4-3,CASSQDQATGNQPQHF,TGCGCCAGCAGCCAAGATCAGGCAACAGGGAATCAGCCCCAGCATTTT
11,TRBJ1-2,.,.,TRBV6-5,CASQGSYGYTF,TGTGCCAGTCAAGGATCCTATGGCTACACCTTC
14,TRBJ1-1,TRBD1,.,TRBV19,CASTSLGRGTEAFF,TGTGCCAGTACCTCCTTGGGCAGGGGGACTGAAGCTTTCTTT
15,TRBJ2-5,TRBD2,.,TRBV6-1,CASHGLAGGSETQYF,TGTGCCAGCCATGGACTAGCGGGGGGCTCCGAGACCCAGTACTTC
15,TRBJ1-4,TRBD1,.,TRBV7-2,CASSPMTGRDEKLFF,TGTGCCAGCAGCCCCATGACAGGGAGGGATGAAAAACTGTTTTTT
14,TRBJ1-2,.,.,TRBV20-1,CSARGGGQIYGYTF,TGCAGTGCTAGAGGAGGAGGACAGATCTATGGCTACACCTTC
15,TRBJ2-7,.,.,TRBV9,CASSGHGLSDYEQYF,TGTGCCAGCAGCGGCCACGGGCTGTCGGACTACGAGCAGTACTTC
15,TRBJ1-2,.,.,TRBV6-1,CASSTTGTWGYGYTF,TGTGCCAGCAGTACTACAGGCACTTGGGGCTATGGCTACACCTTC
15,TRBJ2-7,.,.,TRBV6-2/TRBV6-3,CASSYFKAGSYEQYF,TGTGCCAGCAGTTACTTTAAGGCAGGGTCCTACGAGCAGTACTTC